Below are 21 T cell receptor beta chains sequenced from a single sample in a study of blood T cell repertoires in COVID-19. This table comes from immunoSEQ multiplex PCR, and its TCRdb copy is limited to in-frame clones, with some not included. The sample contains over 200,000 clones, approximately 91% of which appear only once. Input material: peripheral blood. Receptor source: a man in his sixties who had recovered from COVID-19.

V gene TRBV3-1 (or the pseudogene TRBV3-2) combines with J gene TRBJ2-6; D gene unclear. This CDR3 comprises 14 residues. The V and J ends lost 6 bases and 0 bases respectively, with 6 bases between them. The V gene's germline CDR1 is LGHDT and CDR2 YNNKEL (reference sequence). In DNA, the CDR3 is TGTGCCAGCAGTCCCCTCTCTGGGGCCAACGTCCTGACTTTC. Amino acids: CASSPLSGANVLTF.

The rearrangement links TRBV6-5 to TRBJ1-4; TRBD1 matches at 9 bases. CDR3 size: 14 residues. Germline CDR1 and CDR2: MNHEY and SVGAGI. Unmatched junction bases numbered 8, after V lost 5 bases and J lost 10 bases. CDR3 loop: CASSLNRGLAKLFF. The CDR3 DNA reads as TGTGCCAGCAGTCTTAACAGGGGGCTTGCAAAACTGTTTTTT.

This clone was seen just once. The rearrangement uses TRBV10-3 and TRBJ2-2, with a tentative D call TRBD2 (5 bases). The germline CDR1 and CDR2 sequences are ENHRY and SYGVKD. V gave up 3 bases and J gave up 0 bases, with 14 bases separating them. The CDR3 extends over 17 amino acids. The CDR3 region is CAISDPRGRANTGELFF. CDR3 DNA sequence: TGTGCCATCAGTGATCCTCGCGGGCGCGCGAACACCGGGGAGCTGTTTTTT.

The rearrangement uses TRBV29-1 and TRBJ1-3, with D uncertain. V was shortened by 6 bases and J by 0 bases, with 9 bases between the two germline ends. Germline V gene sequence: CDR1 SQVTM, CDR2 ANQGSEA. The CDR3 loop spans 13 amino acids. In DNA form, the CDR3 reads TGCAGCGTCCTCAGTCCCTCTGGAAACACCATATATTTT. The encoded protein is CSVLSPSGNTIYF.

The J gene is TRBJ1-5, the V gene TRBV27, with a possible D match to TRBD1 (5 bases). The germline V gene encodes CDR1 MNHEY and CDR2 SMNVEV (reference sequence). The CDR3 runs to 13 residues. Trimming left V 6 bases short and J 9 bases short, with 15 bases between. The CDR3 loop reads CASRATGEGPQHF. The CDR3 DNA follows: TGTGCCAGCAGGGCCACAGGAGAAGGGCCCCAGCATTTT.

The chain employs TRBV7-9 and TRBJ2-7, with 16 bases that match TRBD2. The V and J ends lost 5 bases and 5 bases, in that order; junction bases with no gene match: 6. From germline, CDR1 is SEHNR and CDR2 FQNEAQ (reference sequence). CDR3 length: 16 amino acids. DNA for the CDR3: TGTGCCAGCAGCCGCAAAGGGACTAGCGGGAGGGACGAGCAGTACTTC. Protein sequence: CASSRKGTSGRDEQYF. Full variable domain (missing parts from reference TRBV7-9 and TRBJ2-7): DTGVSQNPRHKITKRGQNVTFRCDPISEHNRLYWYRQTLGQGPEFLTYFQNEAQLEKSRLLSDRFSAERPKGSFSTLEIQRTEQGDSAMYLCASSRKGTSGRDEQYFGPGTRLTVT.

The gene calls are TRBV7-2 and TRBJ2-2; 8 nucleotides align to TRBD2. Germline V CDR1 and CDR2: SGHTA, FQGNSA. CDR3 length equals 14 residues. Trimming cost V 5 bases and J 6 bases; bases outside gene matches: 5. CDR3 bases: TGTGCCAGCAGCCCGGGACTAGATCCCGGGGAGCTGTTTTTT. It is translated as CASSPGLDPGELFF.

V gene TRBV27 combines with J gene TRBJ2-1, with 11 positions matching TRBD2. Germline CDR1 MNHEY, CDR2 SMNVEV (reference sequence). V lost 5 bases and J lost 4; bases outside the gene matches: 1. CDR3 length: 14 residues. CDR3 sequence (DNA): TGTGCCAGCAGTCTAGCGGGGGGTTACAATGAGCAGTTCTTC. Its translation is CASSLAGGYNEQFF.

V is TRBV7-8 and J is TRBJ2-1; 9 nucleotides agree with TRBD2. CDR1 SGHVS and CDR2 FQNEAQ come from the germline V gene. There are 15 residues in the CDR3. V was pared by 3 bases and J by 8 bases, with 8 bases of the junction left unmatched. The CDR3 nucleotides are TGTGCCAGCAGCTTCTATGTCGGGACTAGCTATGAGCAGTTCTTC. It specifies CASSFYVGTSYEQFF.

The chain combines TRBV3-1 (or the pseudogene TRBV3-2) with TRBJ2-1, with TRBD1 matching 11 bases. With V trimmed by 4 bases and J by 9 bases, 8 bases remained unmatched. The CDR3 has 15 residues. Germline V gene data show CDR1 as LGHDT and CDR2 as YNNKEL (reference sequence). Written as DNA, the CDR3 is TGTGCCAGCAGCCCACCCGGGACAGGGGGTGGTGAGCAGTTCTTC. Protein product: CASSPPGTGGGEQFF.

The chain couples TRBV6-5 to TRBJ2-5, with a possible D match to TRBD2 (6 bases). V was shortened by 2 bases and J by 5 bases, with 6 bases between the two germline ends. The CDR3 is 12 residues long. The germline V gene has CDR1 MNHEY and CDR2 SVGAGI. CDR3 loop: CASSYAGETQYF. DNA for the CDR3: TGTGCCAGCAGTTACGCGGGGGAGACCCAGTACTTC.

The chain combines TRBV7-2 with TRBJ2-7; TRBD1 matches at 7 bases. Germline V lookup: CDR1 SGHTA, CDR2 FQGNSA. The CDR3 length is 13 residues. V lost 5 bases and J lost 6; bases outside the gene matches: 7. The CDR3 spells CASSQTGSGEQYF. The CDR3 DNA reads TGTGCCAGCAGCCAGACAGGGTCTGGCGAGCAGTACTTC. The whole variable domain, filled in from reference TRBV7-2 and TRBJ2-7, reads GAGVSQSPSNKVTEKGKDVELRCDPISGHTALYWYRQSLGQGLEFLIYFQGNSAPDKSGLPSDRFSAERTGGSVSTLTIQRTQQEDSAVYLCASSQTGSGEQYFGPGTRLTVT.

The J gene is TRBJ1-1, the V gene TRBV5-4; D is uncertain. Germline V gene data show CDR1 as SGHNT and CDR2 as YYREEE (reference sequence). With 2 bases removed from V and 6 bases from J, the gap between germline ends came to 5 bases. The CDR3 is 11 amino acids. The chain's CDR3 is CASSLLSEAFF. For the CDR3, the DNA is TGTGCCAGCAGCTTACTTTCTGAAGCTTTCTTT. Variable domain in full (rest from reference TRBV5-4 and TRBJ1-1): ETGVTQSPTHLIKTRGQQVTLRCSSQSGHNTVSWYQQALGQGPQFIFQYYREEENGRGNFPPRFSGLQFPNYSSELNVNALELDDSALYLCASSLLSEAFFGQGTRLTVV.

The genes are TRBV5-6 and TRBJ2-5; TRBD1 might be the D (7 bases). The V end was cut by 1 base, the J end by 4 bases, with 11 bases between. The germline V gene encodes CDR1 SGHDT and CDR2 YYEEEE. The CDR3 sequence is 14 residues long. CDR3 nucleotides: TGTGCCAGCAGCTTGTTTCAGGGGGGAGAGACCCAGTACTTC. Translation: CASSLFQGGETQYF.

J is TRBJ2-7 and V is TRBV3-1 (or the pseudogene TRBV3-2); weak D call: TRBD2 (6 bases). The CDR3 is 14 amino acids. V dropped 7 bases and J dropped 6 bases, with 19 bases sitting between them. Per germline, CDR1 LGHDT and CDR2 YNNKEL (reference sequence). CDR3 in amino acids: CASTQGRWGVEQYF. For the CDR3, the DNA is TGTGCCAGCACCCAGGGTAGATGGGGGGTCGAGCAGTACTTC.

The chain couples TRBV7-2 to TRBJ2-5; weak D call: TRBD2 (6 bases). This CDR3 comprises 14 residues. V was shortened by 5 bases and J by 5 bases, with 15 bases between the two germline ends. The germline V gene has CDR1 SGHTA and CDR2 FQGNSA. The DNA for the CDR3 is TGTGCCAGCAGCAGGCCGGGACTCCGGGAGACCCAGTACTTC. Protein sequence: CASSRPGLRETQYF.

The chain is built from TRBV9 and TRBJ1-3, with D possibly TRBD1 on 5 matching bases. Germline CDR1 SGDLS, CDR2 YYNGEE. The CDR3 covers 15 residues. Trimming left V 4 bases short and J 4 bases short, with 15 bases between. CDR3 sequence reads: CASSPGGKRGNTIYF. DNA of the CDR3: TGTGCCAGCAGCCCCGGGGGGAAACGGGGAAACACCATATATTTT.

The chain uses TRBV12-3 or TRBV12-4 and TRBJ1-2; the match to TRBD1 covers 8 bases. V shed 5 bases, J shed 5 bases, and the junction held 4 bases outside the gene matches. The CDR3 spans 13 residues. The chain's CDR3 is CASSPDRGYGYTF. CDR3 sequence (DNA): TGTGCCAGCAGTCCTGACAGGGGATATGGCTACACCTTC.

The chain's CDR3 is CASTGRIAGPTGELFF. For the CDR3, the DNA is TGTGCCAGCACCGGGAGGATAGCGGGCCCCACCGGGGAGCTGTTTTTT. This sequence joins TRBV9 and TRBJ2-2, with 7 nucleotides matching TRBD2. With V trimmed by 6 bases and J by 4 bases, 12 bases remained unmatched. CDR3 length: 16 amino acids. Looked up from germline, CDR1 is SGDLS and CDR2 is YYNGEE.

The chain's CDR3 is CASSRKTGVSVTGELFF. DNA for the CDR3: TGTGCCAGTAGTAGGAAAACGGGGGTTTCGGTCACCGGGGAGCTGTTTTTT. The rearrangement uses TRBV19 and TRBJ2-2; tentative D call: TRBD2 (6 bases). This CDR3 contains 17 residues. V was cut by 4 bases and J by 4 bases, with 19 bases left in between. The V gene's germline CDR1 is LNHDA and CDR2 SQIVND (reference sequence). The full variable domain, its missing parts supplied by reference TRBV19 and TRBJ2-2, is DGGITQSPKYLFRKEGQNVTLSCEQNLNHDAMYWYRQDPGQGLRLIYYSQIVNDFQKGDIAEGYSVSREKKESFPLTVTSAQKNPTAFYLCASSRKTGVSVTGELFFGEGSRLTVL.

The CDR3 DNA sequence: TGTGCCAGCAGCCAGAGAGGAGGGCCTTACTCTGGGCCCCAGCATTTT. Its protein is CASSQRGGPYSGPQHF. This sequence joins TRBV28 and TRBJ1-5; unclear D gene. Germline CDR1 reads MDHEN; CDR2 reads SYDVKM. CDR3 length equals 16 residues. Trimming left V 6 bases short and J 9 bases short, with 24 bases between.